These 6 T cell receptor beta chains were all obtained from the same sample, sequenced in a study of T cells in Graves' hyperthyroidism and ophthalmopathy. Researchers amplified the TCR beta CDR3 regions from RNA transcripts. An initial round of RT-PCR targeting the TCR CDR3 relied on the HTBI primer set. TCRdb re-called the multiplex PCR reads through MiXCR, storing one row per CDR3 protein. The sample lists 550,000 to 700,000 distinct CDR3 sequences, 14% to 15% seen once, with around 4.5% in the top ten. The sample consisted of blood. Receptor source: a woman between 40 and 55 years old with Graves' ophthalmopathy.

The table lists this clonotype with many counts. V is TRBV11-2 and J is TRBJ1-2; D gene unclear. CDR1 SGHAT and CDR2 FQNNGV come from the germline V gene. Trimming took off 0 bases at V and 4 bases at J, with 15 bases between the two ends. The CDR3 is 16 amino acids. CDR3 loop: CASSLDPMSGLYGYTF. CDR3 sequence (DNA): TGTGCCAGCAGCTTAGACCCGATGTCGGGTCTCTATGGCTACACCTTC.

This clonotype showed up just a few times. The DNA of the CDR3 is TGTGCCAGCAGTTTTGGGGTTAGCGGTTACTCCTACGAGCAGTACTTC. Its protein is CASSFGVSGYSYEQYF. V usage is TRBV28 and J usage is TRBJ2-7; D might be TRBD2 (6 bases). Germline V gene lookup returns CDR1 MDHEN and CDR2 SYDVKM. This CDR3 comprises 16 residues. V gave up 3 bases and J gave up 0 bases, with 15 bases separating them.

The chain employs TRBV6-2 or TRBV6-3 and TRBJ2-7; D may be TRBD2 (5 bases). The V end lost 5 bases, the J end lost 5 bases, and 19 bases lay between the germline ends. Germline V lookup: CDR1 MNHEY, CDR2 SVGEGT. This CDR3 region has 15 residues. CDR3 residues: CASSRLGGSEHEQYF. CDR3 bases: TGTGCCAGCAGTCGCCTTGGTGGGAGTGAACACGAGCAGTACTTC.

In this sample, this clonotype turned up many times. The chain employs TRBV11-3 and TRBJ2-7, with 8 bases fitting TRBD1. CDR1 and CDR2 (germline): SGHNT, YENEEA. The CDR3 totals 15 residues. Trimming at V came to 5 bases and at J to 4 bases, leaving 10 bases not matched to a gene. CDR3 in amino acids: CASSLSGTGDYEQYF. CDR3 coding DNA: TGTGCCAGCAGCCTATCTGGGACAGGCGATTACGAGCAGTACTTC. Together with reference TRBV11-3 and TRBJ2-7, the CDR3 gives the full variable domain: EAGVVQSPRYKIIEKKQPVAFWCNPISGHNTLYWYLQNLGQGPELLIRYENEEAVDDSQLPKDRFSAERLKGVDSTLKIQPAELGDSAVYLCASSLSGTGDYEQYFGPGTRLTVT.

The chain recombines TRBV2 with TRBJ1-2; TRBD1 is a possible D gene (5 bases). Looked up from germline, CDR1 is SNHLY and CDR2 is FYNNEI. This CDR3 contains 13 residues. Trimming removed 6 bases at V and 1 base at J, with 9 bases between. CDR3: CASRGTDNYGYTF. As DNA, the CDR3 is TGTGCCAGCAGGGGGACCGATAACTATGGCTACACCTTC.

The sample holds many counts of this clonotype. V is TRBV5-6 and J is TRBJ1-1, with TRBD1 as a possible D gene (5 bases). The CDR3 loop spans 14 amino acids. The germline CDR1 and CDR2 sequences are SGHDT and YYEEEE. Trimming took off 2 bases at V and 3 bases at J, with 11 bases between the two ends. CDR3 nucleotides: TGTGCCAGCAGCTTCGGGACTGCGGACACTGAAGCTTTCTTT. Translated: CASSFGTADTEAFF. The full variable domain, with the rest looked up from reference TRBV5-6 and TRBJ1-1, is DAGVTQSPTHLIKTRGQQVTLRCSPKSGHDTVSWYQQALGQGPQFIFQYYEEEERQRGNFPDRFSGHQFPNYSSELNVNALLLGDSALYLCASSFGTADTEAFFGQGTRLTVV.